This TCR beta chain was identified during a study of vaccination effects on CD4 cells after COVID-19 (dated by TCRdb to 2022 to 2024). Background on the whole study: Across the study, the median time from the second dose to post-vaccine sampling was 72 days (range 14 to 241). In both COVID-19 convalescent patients and infection-naive vaccine recipients, the study compared SARS-CoV-2 spike-specific CD4+ TCR repertoires from before mRNA vaccination with those from after it. A total of 9 to 11 COVID-19 convalescent patients and 4 SARS-CoV-2-naive healthy vaccine recipients were included in the full study. In the study, cultures from other donors were sequenced using the Oncomine TCR Beta short-read assay on an Illumina iSeq 100. Summary of the overall study and its limitations: The study was limited by a small number of convalescent patients and lacked early post-infection timepoints. Both infection-induced and vaccine-induced clones contracted markedly at late post-vaccination timepoints, which is consistent with waning T cell responses. In healthy vaccine recipients, vaccine-induced clones were almost all SARS-CoV-2 mono-reactive, with only 1 of 255 being cross-reactive with common cold coronaviruses.

Libraries were prepared through the immunoSEQ multiplex PCR assay. DNA from the CD4+ T cells that had been cultured and isolated underwent TCR beta CDR3 sequencing. For the original study's pipeline: Non-productive TCR sequences were discarded, and reads were trimmed to the CDR3 region, with only CDR3s of 7 or more amino acids retained. The MANAFEST web app was used to identify antigen-specific clonotypes by comparing expansion in peptide wells with expansion in reference cultures. To be called positive, a clone needed expansion at FDR<0.05 compared with the reference and with all other wells, an odds ratio greater than 5, and a frequency greater than 0.1% in two replicate wells. A clonotype was called cross-reactive if it was significantly expanded both in SARS-CoV-2 spike wells and in at least one common cold coronavirus spike condition. Levenshtein distance calculated with the stringdist R package was used to assess CDR3 similarity, and unrooted trees were constructed with ape in R 3.6.1. As stored in TCRdb, this immuneACCESS dataset retains in-frame rearrangements with V and J assigned. A fraction of the clones does not appear; measured against another copy, unresolved V genes explain less than half of the discrepancy, and the remainder lacks a known reason. That table supplies the V and J calls and clone size; D and trimming were determined from the DNA. Present in this sample are more than 50,000 clones, about 80% of which were seen just once. The ten largest clones represent about 0.86% of the sample.

Points on this clone: The antigen it recognizes is unknown. No much larger clonotype is one base removed from it; base qualities were not supplied.

In the ViraFEST assay, PBMC were stimulated with viral peptide pools, and antigen-specific CD4+ T cell clonotypes were then identified by expansion using TCR sequencing. After 10 days of culture, CD4+ T cells were isolated with the EasySep CD4+ T cell isolation kit. Participants received two doses of either the BNT162b2 or the mRNA-1273 mRNA SARS-CoV-2 vaccine. None of the healthy vaccine recipients had a prior SARS-CoV-2 infection, which was confirmed by nucleocapsid antibody tests that came back negative both before and after vaccination. About 2.1 million PBMC per well were cultured in IMDM with roughly 5% human AB serum, around 10 IU/ml IL-2 and gentamicin, plus 10 ug/ml peptides. On days 3 and 7, half of the culture medium was replaced with fresh IL-2-containing medium. Each peptide stimulation condition was cultured in triplicate wells unless otherwise noted. PBMC were separated from whole blood using Ficoll-Paque Plus gradient centrifugation and were then either cryopreserved at -140C or used fresh. The spike proteins of SARS-CoV-2 and of the common cold coronaviruses HCoV-NL63, HCoV-OC43 and HCoV-229E were spanned by overlapping peptide pools. Genomic DNA was extracted from cultured CD4+ T cells with the QIAamp micro DNA kit.

The CDR3 starts with the cysteine, ends with the phenylalanine, and has 18 residues. CDR3 DNA only is kept here, 54 bases in frame from base 1. CDR1 and CDR2 (KGHSH, LQKENI) derive from the germline V gene. Ends trimmed: V by 4 bases, J by 3 bases; bases unmatched to a gene: 6. This TCR came from a human donor who received a COVID-19 vaccine. Here the sequenced sample was CD4+ T cells from PBMCs cultured with HCoV-OC43 spike peptides, taken after COVID-19 vaccination. The cell subset or site tag for this specimen amounts to: HCoV-OC43 spike overlapping peptide pool stimulation. The chain links TRBV18 with TRBJ2-2; TRBD2 agrees with 15 junctional bases. The CDR3 region: CASSRRTSGGADTGELFF. The nucleotide sequence is TGTGCCAGCTCACGTCGGACTAGCGGGGGGGCCGACACCGGGGAGCTGTTTTTT.